Described below is a single T cell receptor beta chain sequence and its context. Authors' data handling: By means of reference gene primer amplification, nucleated cell counts were estimated. The assay was immunoSEQ multiplex PCR, and TCRdb's table has in-frame clones only and misses some. The D gene and trimming were derived from the DNA, and the V and J assignments and clone size from that table. The table lists roughly 250,000 clones, 70% to 90% of them singletons. This record belongs to a study of blood T cell repertoires in COVID-19. About the research overall: Samples came from the United States, Italy and Spain, spanning acute and convalescent COVID-19. T cells, B-cell-depleted T cells, or PBMCs supplied cDNA or gDNA.

The V gene end was trimmed by 5 bases and the J gene end by 11 bases; junction bases not matched to a gene: 13. The CDR3 extends over 14 amino acids. Looked up from germline, CDR1 is MNHEY and CDR2 is SMNVEV (reference sequence). Sequenced: PBMCs or T cells enriched from blood (not recorded which). This receptor was obtained from a woman aged 45-60 years who had recovered from COVID-19. This chain links TRBV27 with TRBJ1-1, with 8 bases identical to TRBD1. The CDR3 DNA is TGTGCCAGCAGTCAAGAGACAGGGGCCCCCTCTGCTTTCTTT. The encoded protein is CASSQETGAPSAFF.